One and the same sample provided the 26 T cell receptor beta chains below, sequenced in a study of breast tumors, draining lymph nodes, adjacent tissues. TCRdb redid the calling of the multiplex PCR reads with MiXCR, one entry per CDR3 protein. The sample lists roughly 21,000 distinct CDR3 sequences, roughly 45% occurring once. The sample consisted of breast tumor tissue. The receptors stem from a female donor with breast cancer. Some clones in this sample may be carry-over from other donors' samples.

The CDR3 sequence is CASSLFPGDGYNEQFF. CDR3 sequence (DNA): TGTGCCAGCAGTTTATTTCCGGGAGACGGTTACAATGAGCAGTTCTTC. The chain is built from TRBV12-3 or TRBV12-4 and TRBJ2-1; a possible D gene is TRBD2 (6 bases). This CDR3 has 16 residues. V lost 2 bases, J lost 4 bases, and 15 bases lay in between.

In its sample, this clonotype was seen a few times. The genes are TRBV5-6 and TRBJ2-7, with 15 bases aligning to TRBD2. J was trimmed by 5 bases and V by 2 bases; bases with no gene match: 2. Germline CDR1 SGHDT, CDR2 YYEEEE. The CDR3 runs 15 residues. As DNA, the CDR3 is TGTGCCAGCAGCTTCGGGACTAGCGGGAGGCACGAGCAGTACTTC. This sequence encodes CASSFGTSGRHEQYF. Complete variable domain (other parts from reference TRBV5-6 and TRBJ2-7): DAGVTQSPTHLIKTRGQQVTLRCSPKSGHDTVSWYQQALGQGPQFIFQYYEEEERQRGNFPDRFSGHQFPNYSSELNVNALLLGDSALYLCASSFGTSGRHEQYFGPGTRLTVT.

The V and J genes are TRBV2 and TRBJ1-3; D gene ambiguous. The germline gives CDR1 SNHLY, CDR2 FYNNEI. This CDR3 is 13 amino acids long. The V gene lost 3 bases and the J gene lost 7 bases, with 10 bases spanning the gap. CDR3 loop: CASSDRSLNTIYF. The CDR3, as DNA: TGTGCCAGCAGTGATAGGAGTTTGAACACCATATATTTT.

The rearrangement uses TRBV7-9 and TRBJ2-5, with D possibly TRBD2 on 5 matching bases. The V and J ends lost 7 bases and 9 bases respectively, with 27 bases between them. Germline-derived CDR1 and CDR2 are SEHNR and FQNEAQ (reference sequence). CDR3 length: 16 residues. CDR3 sequence reads: CASTFPSGTSQEAQYF. The CDR3 region has the DNA TGTGCCAGCACCTTCCCCTCGGGAACCTCTCAAGAAGCCCAGTACTTC.

This clonotype has at least ten counts. This chain connects TRBV18 to TRBJ1-4; D possibly corresponds to TRBD1 (6 bases). Trimming removed 6 bases from V and 0 bases from J, with 14 bases in between. Germline V gives CDR1 KGHSH, CDR2 LQKENI. The CDR3 loop spans 16 amino acids. DNA for the CDR3: TGTGCCAGCTCCCCAACAGGGCCTGCAACTAATGAAAAACTGTTTTTT. Residues: CASSPTGPATNEKLFF.

This clonotype was counted ten times or more. The chain carries TRBV19 and TRBJ2-7; 11 nucleotides match TRBD2. Germline CDR1 is LNHDA and CDR2 is SQIVND (reference sequence). V lost 3 bases, J lost 1 base, and 2 bases stayed unmatched. The CDR3 has 15 amino acids. CDR3 loop: CASSISSGRSYEQYF. The CDR3 DNA follows: TGTGCCAGTAGTATTTCTAGCGGGAGGTCCTACGAGCAGTACTTC.

This clonotype was observed at least ten times. The chain carries TRBV20-1 and TRBJ2-7, with 7 positions matching TRBD1. This CDR3 has 16 residues. Germline V gives CDR1 DFQATT, CDR2 SNEGSKA (reference sequence). The V and J ends lost 2 bases and 2 bases, in that order; junction bases with no gene match: 12. CDR3 sequence: CSARPILTGATYEQYF. The CDR3 region has the DNA TGCAGTGCTAGACCAATATTAACAGGGGCAACCTACGAGCAGTACTTC.

This clonotype has at least ten counts. The CDR3 region has the DNA TGTGCCAGCAGCGCACAGGGACTTGGCTACGAGCAGTACTTC. Amino acids: CASSAQGLGYEQYF. This chain uses TRBV7-9 with TRBJ2-7; tentatively, D is TRBD1 or TRBD2 (6 bases each). With 5 bases removed from V and 3 bases from J, the gap between germline ends came to 14 bases. The CDR3 extends over 14 amino acids. Germline values: CDR1 SEHNR, CDR2 FQNEAQ (reference sequence).

The rearrangement joins TRBV2 to TRBJ2-5, with unresolved D. Germline V gene lookup returns CDR1 SNHLY and CDR2 FYNNEI. V lost 5 bases and J 5 bases, leaving 15 bases between the germline ends. This CDR3 is built from 14 residues. The CDR3: CASSHPAVGETQYF. The CDR3 nucleotides are TGTGCCAGCAGTCACCCGGCGGTCGGGGAGACCCAGTACTTC. Combining the CDR3 with reference TRBV2 and TRBJ2-5 gives the whole variable domain EPEVTQTPSHQVTQMGQEVILRCVPISNHLYFYWYRQILGQKVEFLVSFYNNEISEKSEIFDDQFSVERPDGSNFTLKIRSTKLEDSAMYFCASSHPAVGETQYFGPGTRLLVL.

This clonotype is termed medium-sized. The rearrangement links TRBV19 to TRBJ2-7; TRBD2 matches 7 bases. Trimming removed 6 bases from V and 6 bases from J; junction bases left unmatched: 11. This CDR3 is built from 14 residues. CDR1 and CDR2 (germline): LNHDA, SQIVND (reference sequence). This CDR3 is CASSPRGLSSEQYF. The CDR3 nucleotides are TGTGCCAGTAGCCCCCGGGGACTATCTAGCGAGCAGTACTTC.

This clonotype was recorded at least ten times. A much more abundant neighbour one base away suggests this may be a read error. V is TRBV6-2 or TRBV6-3 and J is TRBJ2-3, with TRBD2 matching 10 bases. There are 15 residues in the CDR3. Germline V CDR1 and CDR2: MNHEY, SVGEGT. V shed 6 bases and J 0 bases; nucleotides not matched to a gene: 3. The CDR3, as DNA: TGTGCCAGCAGCCCGACTAGCGGGAGCACAGATACGCAGTATTTT. Encoded protein: CASSPTSGSTDTQYF.

About this clonotype itself: This clone may be a read error of a much larger clone one base away. The V call is TRBV7-9, the J call TRBJ2-7, with TRBD2 matching 12 bases. From germline, CDR1 is SEHNR and CDR2 FQNEAQ (reference sequence). CDR3 length: 14 amino acids. The CDR3 here is CASSYGTSGLEQCF. The CDR3, as DNA: TGTGCCAGCAGCTACGGGACTAGCGGGCTCGAGCAGTGCTTC. Full variable domain (rest looked up from reference TRBV7-9 and TRBJ2-7): DTGVSQNPRHKITKRGQNVTFRCDPISEHNRLYWYRQTLGQGPEFLTYFQNEAQLEKSRLLSDRFSAERPKGSFSTLEIQRTEQGDSAMYLCASSYGTSGLEQCFGPGTRLTVT.

This clonotype was seen many times. The chain is built from TRBV28 and TRBJ2-1, with 7 nucleotides matching TRBD2. The trim removed 6 bases at V and 0 bases at J, leaving 8 bases unmatched. CDR1 and CDR2 (germline): MDHEN, SYDVKM. The CDR3 totals 16 residues. In DNA, the CDR3 is TGTGCCAGCAGGGGGGGGACTGAGAGCTCCTACAATGAGCAGTTCTTC. The encoded protein is CASRGGTESSYNEQFF.

This clonotype has ten or more counts. The J gene is TRBJ2-5, the V gene TRBV20-1; D remains unclear. The CDR3 sequence is 12 residues long. V was shortened by 3 bases and J by 2 bases, with 7 bases between the two germline ends. CDR1 is DFQATT, CDR2 SNEGSKA, per germline (reference sequence). The CDR3 reads CSARSLQETQYF. The DNA of the CDR3 is TGCAGTGCTAGGTCGCTACAAGAGACCCAGTACTTC.

This clonotype was observed at least ten times. This chain joins TRBV14 and TRBJ2-1; 10 bases fit TRBD2. Germline CDR1 reads SGHDN; CDR2 reads FVKESK. This CDR3 spans 16 amino acids. Trimming took 2 bases from V and 5 from J; bases not matched to a gene: 6. DNA for the CDR3: TGTGCCAGCAGCCAAATCGGGCTAGCGGGAGACAATGAGCAGTTCTTC. Translated: CASSQIGLAGDNEQFF. Filled out from reference TRBV14 and TRBJ2-1, the complete variable domain reads EAGVTQFPSHSVIEKGQTVTLRCDPISGHDNLYWYRRVMGKEIKFLLHFVKESKQDESGMPNNRFLAERTGGTYSTLKVQPAELEDSGVYFCASSQIGLAGDNEQFFGPGTRLTVL.

The rearrangement links TRBV11-2 to TRBJ2-7; possibly TRBD1 for D (6 bases). Germline loops: CDR1 SGHAT, CDR2 FQNNGV. Trimming left V 8 bases short and J 9 bases short, with 17 bases between. CDR3 length: 12 residues. The CDR3 is CASLGQWAPQYF. The CDR3 DNA reads TGTGCCAGCCTCGGACAGTGGGCCCCGCAGTACTTC. Full variable domain (outside the CDR3, taken from reference TRBV11-2 and TRBJ2-7): EAGVAQSPRYKIIEKRQSVAFWCNPISGHATLYWYQQILGQGPKLLIQFQNNGVVDDSQLPKDRFSAERLKGVDSTLKIQPAKLEDSAVYLCASLGQWAPQYFGPGTRLTVT.

A note on this clonotype: One base away lies a much larger clone, so this may be a sequencing read error. The chain joins TRBV7-6 to TRBJ1-1, with TRBD1 matching 7 bases. The CDR3 has 18 residues. Germline CDR1 SGHVS, CDR2 FNYEAQ. Trimming removed 3 bases from V and 1 base from J; junction bases left unmatched: 14. The CDR3 bases are TGTGCCAGCAGCTTTACAAAAAACCACAGGGGCTCGAACACTGAAGCTTTCTTT. This encodes CASSFTKNHRGSNTEAFF. Full variable domain (missing parts from reference TRBV7-6 and TRBJ1-1): GAGVSQSPRYKVTKRGQDVALRCDPISGHVSLYWYRQALGQGPEFLTYFNYEAQQDKSGLPNDRFSAERPEGSISTLTIQRTEQRDSAMYRCASSFTKNHRGSNTEAFFGQGTRLTVV.

The chain uses TRBV5-5 and TRBJ1-4, with 9 bases aligning to TRBD1. Germline-derived CDR1 and CDR2 are SGHKS and YYEKEE (reference sequence). The J segment lost 5 bases and the V segment lost 2 bases, leaving 7 bases of the junction unmatched. This CDR3 comprises 16 residues. The CDR3 region is CASSLGRDRDNEKLFF. The CDR3 DNA follows: TGTGCCAGCAGCTTAGGTCGGGACAGGGACAATGAAAAACTGTTTTTT.

The CDR3 DNA reads TGTGCCAGTTGGTCGGGAGTGTCGGCGGATACGCAGTATTTT. Protein: CASWSGVSADTQYF. The chain carries TRBV6-2 or TRBV6-3 and TRBJ2-3, with D possibly being TRBD2 (6 bases). The CDR3 loop spans 14 amino acids. Germline V gene data show CDR1 as MNHEY and CDR2 as SVGEGT. Trimming left V 9 bases short and J 6 bases short, with 19 bases between.

This clonotype was counted at least ten times. This chain connects TRBV28 to TRBJ1-5; D is possibly TRBD1 (5 bases). Between the trimmed V and J ends, which lost 5 bases and 9 bases, there was a span of 8 bases. CDR1 is MDHEN, CDR2 SYDVKM, per germline. This CDR3 is built from 11 residues. CDR3 sequence: CASSPGGPQHF. DNA of the CDR3: TGTGCCAGCAGTCCTGGGGGGCCCCAGCATTTT.

This clonotype was detected ten times or more. A read error may be the cause here, since a much bigger clone is one base away. This chain joins TRBV6-5 and TRBJ1-5; D remains ambiguous. V lost 8 bases to trimming and J lost 3 bases, with 11 bases between them. Germline values: CDR1 MNHEY, CDR2 SVGAGI. The CDR3 totals 13 residues. CDR3 DNA sequence: TGTGCCAGCTGGCCCCGGACCAATCAGCCCCAGCATTTT. Amino acids: CASWPRTNQPQHF.

The chain joins TRBV20-1 to TRBJ2-1; 9 bases are a match to TRBD2. The CDR3 totals 13 residues. Germline V lookup: CDR1 DFQATT, CDR2 SNEGSKA (reference sequence). V lost 5 bases, J lost 6 bases, and 5 bases stayed unmatched. For the CDR3, the DNA is TGCAGTGCTGGGGCTAGCGGGATCAATGAGCAGTTCTTC. It translates to CSAGASGINEQFF.

This clonotype was seen many times. The J gene is TRBJ2-7, the V gene TRBV3-1; perhaps TRBD2 as D (5 bases). With 4 bases removed from V and 1 base from J, the gap between germline ends came to 11 bases. This CDR3 spans 14 amino acids. Per germline, CDR1 LGHDT and CDR2 YNNKEL (reference sequence). The CDR3 loop reads CASSLDYRSYEQYF. The CDR3 bases are TGTGCCAGCAGCCTCGACTACCGGTCCTACGAGCAGTACTTC.

Details on this clonotype: Because it lacks the conserved phenylalanine or tryptophan at the end, this CDR3 is likely a read error. J is TRBJ2-7 and V is TRBV7-2; D not certain. CDR3 length: 14 amino acids. Germline CDR1 is SGHTA and CDR2 is FQGNSA. CDR3 loop: CASGLDHSKDEQYL. Here the CDR3 DNA reads TGTGCCAGCGGCTTAGACCATAGTAAGGACGAGCAGTACCTC.

The chain has TRBV11-3 and TRBJ1-3; no clear D gene. The V gene lost 3 bases and the J gene lost 2 bases, with 20 bases spanning the gap. The germline V gene encodes CDR1 SGHNT and CDR2 YENEEA. The CDR3 has 18 amino acids. CDR3 in amino acids: CASSFELRPPAPGNTIYF. CDR3 in DNA: TGTGCCAGCAGCTTCGAACTTCGGCCCCCAGCCCCTGGAAACACCATATATTTT.

This clonotype was picked up many times. The chain joins TRBV20-1 to TRBJ2-5; D uncertain. With 1 base removed from V and 1 base from J, the gap between germline ends came to 13 bases. This CDR3 region has 15 residues. Germline V gene data show CDR1 as DFQATT and CDR2 as SNEGSKA (reference sequence). CDR3 DNA: TGCAGTGCTAGAGTATTGTCACAGCTCCAAGAGACCCAGTACTTC. Amino acids: CSARVLSQLQETQYF.